These 13 T cell receptor beta chains were sequenced from one sample in a study of monozygotic twins with cystic fibrosis (dated by TCRdb to 2020 to 2022). The protocol used for the library was the immunoSEQ multiplex PCR assay. Entries here come from immuneACCESS through TCRdb and include only in-frame sequences with V and J called. Some clones fail to appear in such tables; in the studies checked, an unresolved V gene covers under half of the shortfall, and the cause of the remainder is unknown. A total of approximately 13,000 clones appear in this sample, 85% to 95% of them only once. Clones ranked in the top ten supply about 10% of the sample. Sequencing input: blood. These receptors all come from a girl aged 2-10 years with cystic fibrosis.

V is TRBV7-9 and J is TRBJ2-7; D may match TRBD1 or TRBD2 (5 bases each). V was cut by 5 bases and J by 9 bases, with 23 bases left in between. CDR1 is SEHNR, CDR2 FQNEAQ, per germline (reference sequence). The CDR3 covers 15 residues. The CDR3 bases are TGTGCCAGCAGCGAGGGGAACTATCAGGGACCAAGGCAGTACTTC. Translation gives CASSEGNYQGPRQYF.

The rearrangement joins TRBV7-2 to TRBJ2-7, with 10 bases aligning to TRBD1. Trimming cost V 5 bases and J 3 bases; bases outside gene matches: 4. CDR3 length: 14 amino acids. Germline V CDR1 and CDR2: SGHTA, FQGNSA. CDR3 sequence: CASSGRTGGYEQYF. In nucleotides, the CDR3 is TGTGCCAGCAGCGGCAGGACAGGGGGCTACGAGCAGTACTTC.

The chain links TRBV4-2 to TRBJ1-1; possibly TRBD1 for D (6 bases). This CDR3 has 14 residues. Trimming pared 3 bases from V and 4 bases from J, leaving 12 bases between. Germline V gene lookup returns CDR1 LGHNA and CDR2 YNFKEQ. In nucleotides, the CDR3 is TGTGCCAGCAGCCAGTGGGGGGGCGGCACTGAAGCTTTCTTT. Residues: CASSQWGGGTEAFF.

The chain couples TRBV19 to TRBJ2-7; no firm D call. The CDR3 is 13 residues long. Germline assignment: CDR1 LNHDA and CDR2 SQIVND (reference sequence). Trimming pared 5 bases from V and 3 bases from J, leaving 11 bases between. This chain's CDR3 is CASSVLGFYEQYF. For the CDR3, the DNA is TGTGCCAGTAGTGTCCTAGGGTTCTACGAGCAGTACTTC.

The V gene is TRBV5-4, the J gene TRBJ1-1; D unclear. V was pared by 3 bases and J by 4 bases, with 13 bases between. Per germline, CDR1 SGHNT and CDR2 YYREEE (reference sequence). CDR3 length: 14 residues. The CDR3 bases are TGTGCCAGCAGCTGGGGTCTTGTCGGCACTGAAGCTTTCTTT. It yields the protein CASSWGLVGTEAFF.

This sequence joins TRBV27 and TRBJ2-1, with 8 nucleotides matching TRBD2. Germline CDR1 reads MNHEY; CDR2 reads SMNVEV (reference sequence). The CDR3 covers 15 residues. The trim removed 5 bases at V and 8 bases at J, leaving 11 bases unmatched. CDR3 protein: CASSPTAGVIDEQFF. The CDR3 DNA follows: TGTGCCAGCAGTCCCACAGCGGGAGTTATTGATGAGCAGTTCTTC.

The J gene is TRBJ2-3, the V gene TRBV12-5; 8 bases fit TRBD2. Looked up from germline, CDR1 is LGHNT and CDR2 is FRNRAP. V shed 7 bases, J shed 6 bases, and the junction held 0 bases outside the gene matches. The CDR3 runs to 11 residues. The CDR3 sequence is CASAGGDTQYF. CDR3 nucleotide sequence: TGTGCTAGTGCGGGAGGGGATACGCAGTATTTT.

This rearrangement joins TRBV5-1 to TRBJ2-1; 13 nucleotides line up with TRBD2. J lost 7 bases, V lost 4 bases, and 8 bases had no gene match. CDR3 size: 16 residues. Germline values: CDR1 SGHRS, CDR2 YFSETQ. Written as DNA, the CDR3 is TGCGCCAGCAGCGTCGGACTAGCGGGAGCTGGGAATGAGCAGTTCTTC. Translation gives CASSVGLAGAGNEQFF.

There are a few counts of this clone. The rearrangement links TRBV6-1 to TRBJ2-7; the D gene is possibly TRBD2 (5 bases). V gave up 8 bases and J gave up 0 bases, with 11 bases separating them. The V gene's germline CDR1 is MNHNS and CDR2 SASEGT. The CDR3 contains 13 residues. CDR3 DNA: TGTGCCAGCTTCTCGGACTTCTCCTACGAGCAGTACTTC. It translates to CASFSDFSYEQYF.

The chain carries TRBV5-1 and TRBJ2-5; a weak D match, TRBD2 (6 bases). The CDR3 sequence is 15 residues long. Looked up from germline, CDR1 is SGHRS and CDR2 is YFSETQ. With 0 bases removed from V and 2 bases from J, the gap between germline ends came to 11 bases. The CDR3 region has the DNA TGCGCCAGCAGCTTGGCCGGGACTCTTCAAGAGACCCAGTACTTC. Translation gives CASSLAGTLQETQYF.

This clone was counted a single time. The chain joins TRBV7-9 to TRBJ2-5, with 10 bases that match TRBD2. Germline CDR1 SEHNR, CDR2 FQNEAQ (reference sequence). V trimming: 5 bases; J trimming: 5 bases; junction bases outside the gene matches: 11. The CDR3 is 16 residues long. In DNA form, the CDR3 reads TGTGCCAGCAGCCAGCCAAGCGGGAGGGTCCCCGAGACCCAGTACTTC. This gives the protein CASSQPSGRVPETQYF.

The gene calls are TRBV28 and TRBJ1-5, with D perhaps matching TRBD1 (6 bases). This CDR3 region has 16 residues. Trimming cost V 6 bases and J 4 bases, with 19 bases left between them. Germline lookup yields CDR1 MDHEN and CDR2 SYDVKM. CDR3 sequence (DNA): TGTGCCAGCAGCTCCTTTTGGACAGTCTTAAATCAGCCCCAGCATTTT. Its translation: CASSSFWTVLNQPQHF. The full variable domain, with the rest looked up from reference TRBV28 and TRBJ1-5, is DVKVTQSSRYLVKRTGEKVFLECVQDMDHENMFWYRQDPGLGLRLIYFSYDVKMKEKGDIPEGYSVSREKKERFSLILESASTNQTSMYLCASSSFWTVLNQPQHFGDGTRLSIL.

In its sample, this clone was seen a few times. This chain connects TRBV19 to TRBJ2-1; the match to TRBD2 covers 7 bases. Trimming cost V 4 bases and J 7 bases; bases outside gene matches: 13. The CDR3 is 16 residues long. Germline V gene lookup returns CDR1 LNHDA and CDR2 SQIVND (reference sequence). In DNA form, the CDR3 reads TGTGCCAGTAGTACTACGGCGGGAGTATATGTGAATGAGCAGTTCTTC. Residues: CASSTTAGVYVNEQFF.